These T cell receptor beta chains were read from a single sample in a study of a mutant IDH1 vaccine in newly diagnosed glioma. Assay used: immunoSEQ multiplex PCR; TCRdb lists only in-frame clones, some missing. Found here are around 15,000 clones, 80% to 90% of them singletons; the top ten hold 7% to 10%. Here the sequenced sample was PBMCs, taken from a glioma patient treated with radiotherapy, temozolomide or both. The receptors here all came from a woman in her thirties or forties with glioma. Some clones in this sample may be carry-over from other donors' samples. CDR3s leave out the opening cysteine and the closing phenylalanine or tryptophan. The order of the fields is clone size, V gene, J gene, CDR3 protein. Size is stated for part of the rows, as once, few or many counts, or as a class when the clone is expanded.

NA	TRBV6-5	TRBJ1-5	ASSYSAGPLEPQH
few	TRBV2	TRBJ2-5	ASSALEETQY
NA	TRBV18	TRBJ1-3	ASSRDGLSGNTIY
NA	TRBV2	TRBJ2-7	ASSEEPVSEQY
NA	TRBV6-1	TRBJ2-7	ASSEGQTEQY
NA	TRBV6-6	TRBJ1-5	ASSLPGQGYQPQH
NA	TRBV7-9	TRBJ2-2	ASTQGETGELF
NA	TRBV28	TRBJ2-5	AIESQKETQY
NA	TRBV4-1	TRBJ1-1	ASSQDNPNRGHRAEAF
NA	TRBV4-2	TRBJ2-1	ASSQVALVGNEQF
NA	TRBV19	TRBJ2-2	ASNSRDNTGELF
NA	TRBV7-9	TRBJ2-1	ASSSVKGPTYNEQF
once	TRBV5-1	TRBJ2-3	ASSSDRGGDTQY
NA	TRBV2	TRBJ1-5	ASGSLGENQPQH
NA	TRBV4-1	TRBJ1-2	ASSQGGGLSGYT
once	TRBV30	TRBJ2-7	AWSAGLAGGYEQY
NA	TRBV6-6	TRBJ2-7	ASSYKWTGISYEQY
NA	TRBV21-1	TRBJ1-2	ASSKALHAGSSRGYT
NA	TRBV27	TRBJ2-5	ASSPGQFQETQY
NA	TRBV9	TRBJ2-3	ASSPRGGSDTQY
NA	TRBV10-2	TRBJ1-4	ASSEDREDLGEKLF
once	TRBV10-3	TRBJ1-5	AISPGQGKDQPQH
once	TRBV5-6	TRBJ1-2	ASSLGQLYGYT
NA	TRBV19	TRBJ2-7	ASSVRGRVYEQY
NA	TRBV28	TRBJ2-1	ASSSGLGEQF
once	TRBV11-2	TRBJ1-4	ASSFYGGHGEKLF
NA	TRBV27	TRBJ1-4	ASRGLGATNEKLF
NA	TRBV5-1	TRBJ1-1	ASSLAGVTEAF
NA	TRBV4-1	TRBJ1-6	ASSQDMSATGNSPLH
NA	TRBV6-6	TRBJ2-3	ASRTTDTQY
NA	TRBV5-6	TRBJ1-2	ASSLGGTGPRGYT
NA	TRBV30	TRBJ1-1	AWHRGQITEAF
NA	TRBV30	TRBJ1-5	AWSVRGKGNQPQH
NA	TRBV15	TRBJ1-1	ATSTGRNEAF
NA	TRBV5-5	TRBJ1-2	ASSLEGYGYT
NA	TRBV5-1	TRBJ2-7	ASSLGNEQY
NA	TRBV2	TRBJ2-1	ASSERGGRGGPFEQF
once	TRBV11-3	TRBJ2-7	ASSKWAGGIQEQY
NA	TRBV7-2	TRBJ2-2	ASSLAGGVTGELF
NA	TRBV2	TRBJ2-1	SSSVRGGPKNEQF
NA	TRBV6-4	TRBJ2-5	ASSAGQGGQETQY
NA	TRBV6-6	TRBJ1-1	ASSLGQGWNTEAF
NA	TRBV27	TRBJ1-1	ASSLQINTEAF
NA	TRBV11-2	TRBJ2-1	ASSSTAGAENEQF
once	TRBV10-1	TRBJ2-1	ASSRFSGGLYNEQF
NA	TRBV2	TRBJ1-5	ASSQGQASNQPQH
NA	TRBV30	TRBJ2-5	ACKGQIQETQY
NA	TRBV30	TRBJ2-3	AWSVRIRDTQY
NA	TRBV19	TRBJ2-2	ASSNWGTGELF
few	TRBV21-1	TRBJ2-1	ASSNGDNEQF
NA	TRBV19	TRBJ2-3	ASSTGLAGGPGTDTQY
NA	TRBV10-3	TRBJ2-2	AINSGLAGVGTGELF
NA	TRBV7-6	TRBJ2-7	ASSPDPRTSEQY
once	TRBV19	TRBJ2-5	ASSLPKGTQY
few	TRBV7-9	TRBJ2-3	ASSLDVPPSTDTQY